This T cell receptor beta chain was obtained from a study of blood T cell repertoires in COVID-19. In the study overall: Material from acute and convalescent COVID-19 was sourced from the United States, Italy and Spain.

The V segment lost 4 bases and the J segment 6 bases; nucleotides outside the gene matches: 2. The CDR3 sequence is 13 residues long. Per the germline V gene, CDR1 is SNHLY and CDR2 is FYNNEI. In the authors' workflow: Quantification of nucleated cells was approximated via reference gene primer amplification. Produced via immunoSEQ multiplex PCR; TCRdb's table is partial and in-frame only. Clone size and V and J calls were adopted from that table, with D and trimming inferred from the DNA. This table holds roughly 350,000 clones, around 85% found once. Sequenced material: peripheral blood. The chain uses TRBV2 and TRBJ1-2; 10 nucleotides match TRBD1. This clonotype was sampled from a woman younger than 35 with acute or convalescent COVID-19. Written as DNA, the CDR3 is TGTGCCAGCAGTGGGACAGGGGGTGATGGCTACACCTTC. Translation gives CASSGTGGDGYTF.